These T cell receptor beta chains were read from a single sample in a study of identical twins. MiXCR, applied by TCRdb to the 5' RACE reads, yields one record per CDR3 protein. Altogether about 300,000 distinct CDR3 sequences are present, about 12% being singletons, with the ten largest covering 7.2%. These data are also associated with another study on yellow fever vaccine responses in identical twins.

The material sequenced was CD8+ T cells sorted from blood. These receptors were obtained from a woman between 18 and 30 years old in good health. Both conserved end residues are part of each CDR3. D genes are given only for firm matches. Only some rows state a clone size, as once, few, many or a class for expanded clones.

>many|TRBV20-1|TRBJ2-2|.
CSASDPGLTGELFF
TGCAGTGCTAGCGACCCGGGACTCACCGGGGAGCTGTTTTTT
>.|TRBV24-1|TRBJ2-1|.
CATSDLFSYNEQFF
TGTGCCACCAGTGATTTGTTCTCCTACAATGAGCAGTTCTTC
>.|TRBV7-9|TRBJ2-2|TRBD1
CASSFPRTGRTGELFF
TGTGCCAGCAGCTTTCCGAGGACAGGGAGGACCGGGGAGCTGTTTTTT
>.|TRBV27|TRBJ1-1|.
CASTLGAVNTEAFF
TGTGCCAGCACCCTAGGGGCCGTGAACACTGAAGCTTTCTTT
>many|TRBV13|TRBJ2-1|.
CASSLDSPTYNEQFF
TGTGCCAGCAGCTTAGACTCTCCCACCTACAATGAGCAGTTCTTC
>many|TRBV20-1|TRBJ1-1|.
CSASEDLNTEAFF
TGCAGTGCTAGTGAAGACCTGAACACTGAAGCTTTCTTT
>few|TRBV9|TRBJ2-3|.
CASSVDVGGTDTQYF
TGTGCCAGCAGCGTAGATGTAGGGGGTACAGATACGCAGTATTTT
>few|TRBV4-1|TRBJ2-1|TRBD2
CASSQALIAGGPGNEQFF
TGCGCCAGCAGCCAAGCGCTCATAGCGGGAGGGCCCGGCAATGAGCAGTTCTTC
>.|TRBV6-2/TRBV6-3|TRBJ2-3|.
CASSYLGGDTDTQYF
TGTGCCAGCAGTTACTTGGGCGGGGACACAGATACGCAGTATTTT
>.|TRBV4-2|TRBJ2-1|.
CASSQEPGAWGNEQFF
TGTGCCAGCAGCCAAGAACCAGGAGCGTGGGGCAATGAGCAGTTCTTC
>few|TRBV28|TRBJ1-4|.
CASSFRANEKLFF
TGTGCCAGCAGTTTTCGGGCTAATGAAAAACTGTTTTTT
>few|TRBV7-9|TRBJ2-7|.
CASSPQTGYEQYF
TGTGCCAGCAGCCCCCAGACAGGATACGAGCAGTACTTC
>.|TRBV5-6|TRBJ2-5|.
CASSLVIRGETQYF
TGTGCCAGCAGCTTAGTGATAAGAGGGGAGACCCAGTACTTC
>few|TRBV5-1|TRBJ1-6|.
CASSYDSSGYNSPLHF
TGCGCCAGCAGCTACGACAGCTCAGGATATAATTCACCCCTCCACTTT
>.|TRBV9|TRBJ2-3|TRBD2
CASSGLSGGFSSSTDTQYF
TGTGCCAGCAGCGGACTTAGCGGGGGGTTTTCGTCTAGCACGGATACGCAGTATTTT
>once|TRBV7-9|TRBJ2-3|TRBD2
CASSPSGGDADTQYF
TGTGCCAGCAGCCCCTCGGGGGGGGACGCAGATACGCAGTATTTT
>.|TRBV6-5|TRBJ2-7|.
CASSLGGGRSYEQYF
TGTGCCAGCAGTTTGGGGGGCGGAAGGTCCTACGAGCAGTACTTC
>few|TRBV2|TRBJ2-2|.
CASRGSVGELFF
TGTGCCAGCAGGGGAAGTGTCGGGGAGCTGTTTTTT
>few|TRBV12-3/TRBV12-4|TRBJ1-2|TRBD1
CASLTTGPNYGYTF
TGTGCCAGCTTAACGACAGGGCCTAACTATGGCTACACCTTC
>few|TRBV27|TRBJ1-5|.
CASSLTLGLNQPQHF
TGTGCCAGCAGTTTAACCCTGGGGCTTAATCAGCCCCAGCATTTT
>once|TRBV6-6|TRBJ2-1|.
CASSYYGRSEQFF
TGTGCCAGCAGTTACTACGGGCGGTCGGAGCAGTTCTTC
>.|TRBV27|TRBJ2-3|TRBD2
CASSLGLAGGIDTQYF
TGTGCCAGCAGTTTGGGGCTAGCGGGAGGAATAGATACGCAGTATTTT
>few|TRBV7-9|TRBJ2-3|TRBD2
CASSHERGGHPDTQYF
TGTGCCAGCAGTCACGAGCGGGGGGGCCATCCAGATACGCAGTATTTT
>few|TRBV4-1|TRBJ2-1|TRBD2
CASSQDIGSGRGNEQFF
TGCGCCAGCAGCCAAGATATTGGCAGCGGGAGAGGAAATGAGCAGTTCTTC
>many|TRBV12-3/TRBV12-4|TRBJ1-5|TRBD1
CASSLAGGLNQPQHF
TGTGCCAGCAGTCTAGCAGGGGGGCTAAATCAGCCCCAGCATTTT
>.|TRBV27|TRBJ2-3|TRBD1
CASSFQGASTDTQYF
TGTGCCAGCAGTTTTCAGGGGGCTAGCACAGATACGCAGTATTTT
>few|TRBV2|TRBJ2-1|.
CASRLDSQNEQFF
TGTGCCAGCAGGCTGGACAGCCAAAATGAGCAGTTCTTC
>few|TRBV15|TRBJ2-1|.
CATSRDISSYDEQFF
TGTGCCACCAGCAGAGACATTTCCTCTTACGATGAGCAGTTCTTC
>.|TRBV7-9|TRBJ2-5|TRBD1
CASSSNWDSTQETQYF
TGTGCCAGCAGCTCCAATTGGGACAGCACCCAAGAGACCCAGTACTTC
>.|TRBV27|TRBJ2-5|TRBD2
CASATSGRARETQYF
TGTGCCAGCGCGACTAGCGGGAGGGCCCGGGAGACCCAGTACTTC
>.|TRBV28|TRBJ2-3|TRBD2
CASSRPWGEGDTQYF
TGTGCCAGCAGCCGCCCCTGGGGGGAGGGGGATACGCAGTATTTT
>.|TRBV5-1|TRBJ2-5|.
CASSYVEVRGGGETQYF
TGCGCCAGCAGCTACGTTGAGGTCAGAGGAGGTGGAGAGACCCAGTACTTC
>few|TRBV28|TRBJ2-3|TRBD2
CASSPLSIAGGPKDTQYF
TGTGCCAGCAGTCCCCTCTCCATAGCGGGGGGGCCTAAAGATACGCAGTATTTT
>few|TRBV4-1|TRBJ2-5|.
CASSQEEGLGRETQYF
TGCGCCAGCAGCCAAGAGGAGGGCCTAGGGCGAGAGACCCAGTACTTC
>.|TRBV2|TRBJ2-5|.
CASSVVADETQYF
TGTGCCAGCAGTGTGGTTGCTGATGAGACCCAGTACTTC
>few|TRBV12-3/TRBV12-4|TRBJ2-6|.
CASSSPGSGANVLTF
TGTGCCAGCAGTTCCCCGGGTTCTGGGGCCAACGTCCTGACTTTC
>.|TRBV28|TRBJ2-5|.
CASSFRGVGQTQYF
TGTGCCAGCAGTTTTAGAGGGGTGGGCCAGACCCAGTACTTC
>few|TRBV27|TRBJ2-1|.
CASSLSPRHILSYNEQFF
TGTGCCAGCAGTTTATCTCCTCGACATATCCTCTCCTACAATGAGCAGTTCTTC
>few|TRBV9|TRBJ2-1|TRBD1
CASSVGTGLYNEQFF
TGTGCCAGCAGCGTAGGGACAGGCCTTTACAATGAGCAGTTCTTC
>few|TRBV3-1|TRBJ2-1|.
CASSQGPTYNEQFF
TGTGCCAGCAGCCAAGGACCGACCTACAATGAGCAGTTCTTC
>many|TRBV12-3/TRBV12-4|TRBJ2-2|.
CASTISTGELFF
TGTGCCAGCACCATTTCCACCGGGGAGCTGTTTTTT
>few|TRBV5-6|TRBJ2-1|TRBD2
CASSLPGGSYNEQFF
TGTGCCAGCAGCTTGCCGGGGGGCTCCTACAATGAGCAGTTCTTC
>few|TRBV7-8|TRBJ2-5|.
CASSFSLGPETQYF
TGTGCCAGCAGCTTCTCATTGGGGCCAGAGACCCAGTACTTC
>few|TRBV9|TRBJ2-1|TRBD2
CASSVTSGSGNEQFF
TGTGCCAGCAGCGTTACTAGCGGGAGCGGAAATGAGCAGTTCTTC
>.|TRBV5-6|TRBJ2-1|TRBD1
CASSSSGQGIYNEQFF
TGTGCCAGCAGCTCTTCGGGACAGGGGATCTACAATGAGCAGTTCTTC
>.|TRBV7-6|TRBJ1-1|.
CASSLVEGDTEAFF
TGTGCCAGCAGCTTAGTGGAGGGGGACACTGAAGCTTTCTTT
>few|TRBV28|TRBJ2-3|.
CASSFLMNTLAADTQYF
TGTGCCAGCAGTTTCCTGATGAACACGCTGGCCGCAGATACGCAGTATTTT
>many|TRBV20-1|TRBJ2-1|TRBD2
CSASNGGGTDNEQFF
TGCAGTGCTTCGAATGGCGGGGGGACCGACAATGAGCAGTTCTTC
>.|TRBV9|TRBJ2-1|.
CASSGVTSEQFF
TGTGCCAGCAGCGGAGTCACGAGTGAGCAGTTCTTC
>.|TRBV7-6|TRBJ2-7|.
CASSLSFSHEQYF
TGTGCCAGCAGCTTATCCTTCTCCCACGAGCAGTACTTC
>.|TRBV28|TRBJ2-5|TRBD2
CASSLHGGEQETQYF
TGTGCCAGCAGTTTGCACGGGGGGGAACAAGAGACCCAGTACTTC
>.|TRBV5-1|TRBJ1-2|.
CASSSLRANYGYTF
TGCGCCAGCAGCTCCCTTAGAGCTAACTATGGCTACACCTTC
>.|TRBV2|TRBJ2-1|.
CASSDPQRRGNEQFF
TGTGCCAGCAGTGATCCCCAGCGGAGGGGCAATGAGCAGTTCTTC
>few|TRBV29-1|TRBJ2-1|.
CSVEAGSGNNEQFF
TGCAGCGTTGAAGCGGGGAGTGGGAACAATGAGCAGTTCTTC
>.|TRBV29-1|TRBJ2-1|.
CSVRGNEQFF
TGCAGCGTGAGGGGGAATGAGCAGTTCTTC
>.|TRBV20-1|TRBJ2-1|.
CSASLFGLPSSYNEQFF
TGCAGTGCTAGCCTCTTTGGACTACCCAGCTCCTACAATGAGCAGTTCTTC
>.|TRBV6-1|TRBJ2-6|TRBD2
CASSELGEGSGANVLTF
TGTGCCAGCAGTGAGTTGGGGGAGGGATCTGGGGCCAACGTCCTGACTTTC
>.|TRBV7-8|TRBJ1-2|TRBD1
CASSLIEGQQYYGYTF
TGTGCCAGCAGCTTAATAGAGGGACAGCAATACTATGGCTACACCTTC